These T cell receptor beta chains were read from a single sample in a study of molecular identifiers for immune sequencing clone quantification. TCRdb independently ran MiXCR on the PCR reads; one entry per CDR3 protein. The table records around 40,000 distinct CDR3 sequences, less than 20% of them present only once. The sequencing sample was made of naive CD8+ T cells from blood, with Jurkat cell RNA spiked in. Source of these receptors: a human donor in good health. Some libraries in this study had Jurkat cell RNA spiked in. The CDR3 runs from the conserved cysteine through the conserved F or W. D genes are given only for firm matches. Not all rows give a size; the values are once, few, many and, for expanded clones, a class.

V gene,D gene,clone size,J gene,CDR3 protein,CDR3 DNA
TRBV27,TRBD1,many,TRBJ2-7,CASMEGTGGTYEQYF,TGTGCCAGCATGGAGGGGACAGGGGGAACCTACGAGCAGTACTTC
TRBV7-2,NA,many,TRBJ2-7,CASSPGRGSRYEQYF,TGTGCCAGCAGCCCGGGGAGGGGGAGCCGATACGAGCAGTACTTC
TRBV11-1,NA,NA,TRBJ2-5,CASSLYSSGLGETQYF,TGTGCCAGCAGCTTATACTCATCAGGGTTGGGAGAGACCCAGTACTTC
TRBV27,TRBD2,many,TRBJ2-5,CASRGLAGVETQYF,TGTGCCAGCAGAGGACTAGCGGGAGTGGAGACCCAGTACTTC
TRBV9,TRBD1,many,TRBJ1-6,CASSVYQGQSNSPLHF,TGTGCCAGCAGCGTCTATCAGGGACAGAGTAATTCACCCCTCCACTTT
TRBV9,NA,NA,TRBJ1-1,CASSPMAGVNTGAFF,TGTGCCAGCAGCCCCATGGCAGGGGTGAACACTGGAGCTTTCTTT
TRBV30,TRBD1,NA,TRBJ2-7,CAWRDRSYPYEQYF,TGTGCCTGGCGGGACAGGTCTTACCCTTACGAGCAGTACTTC
TRBV30,NA,many,TRBJ1-1,CAWSVGSASEAFF,TGTGCCTGGAGTGTAGGCTCCGCGTCTGAAGCTTTCTTT
TRBV5-4,NA,many,TRBJ2-2,CASSWAGTGELFF,TGTGCCAGCAGCTGGGCTGGAACCGGGGAGCTGTTTTTT
TRBV20-1,TRBD2,many,TRBJ2-7,CSAPTGTSGGWYEQYF,TGCAGTGCCCCAACCGGGACTAGCGGGGGTTGGTACGAGCAGTACTTC
TRBV28,TRBD1,NA,TRBJ1-5,CASSRRDRGPSNQPQHF,TGTGCCAGCAGTCGGAGGGACAGGGGGCCTAGCAATCAGCCCCAGCATTTT
TRBV9,NA,many,TRBJ1-1,CASSESPGHLIPEAFF,TGTGCCAGCAGCGAAAGTCCGGGACACTTGATCCCTGAAGCTTTCTTT
TRBV28,NA,NA,TRBJ1-4,CASTPLGINEKLFF,TGTGCCAGCACACCGCTGGGGATTAATGAAAAACTGTTTTTT
TRBV5-1,TRBD2,many,TRBJ2-5,CASSLEAMRGLQETQYF,TGCGCCAGCAGCTTGGAGGCGATGCGGGGGTTACAAGAGACCCAGTACTTC
TRBV6-5,NA,many,TRBJ2-3,CASRTESSTDTQYF,TGTGCCAGCAGGACAGAGAGTAGCACAGATACGCAGTATTTT
TRBV27,NA,NA,TRBJ2-7,CASSPVEGGGQYF,TGTGCCAGCAGCCCTGTCGAAGGAGGTGGGCAGTACTTC
TRBV7-6,TRBD1,NA,TRBJ1-1,CASSQGQGYTEAFF,TGTGCCAGCAGTCAAGGACAGGGATACACTGAAGCTTTCTTT
TRBV6-5,TRBD2,many,TRBJ2-2,CASSRTSGGLTGELFF,TGTGCCAGCAGTCGGACTAGCGGGGGACTCACCGGGGAGCTGTTTTTT
TRBV5-8,NA,NA,TRBJ1-1,CASSSTRNTEAFF,TGTGCCAGCAGCTCCACGAGGAACACTGAAGCTTTCTTT
TRBV4-3,NA,many,TRBJ1-5,CASSQGRTANQPQHF,TGCGCCAGCAGCCAAGGACGGACGGCAAATCAGCCCCAGCATTTT
TRBV7-9,NA,medium-sized,TRBJ2-3,CASRDSARDTQYF,TGTGCCAGCAGGGATTCTGCGAGGGATACGCAGTATTTT
TRBV6-2/TRBV6-3,NA,many,TRBJ2-7,CASSDQVAVEEVREQYF,TGTGCCAGCAGTGATCAAGTAGCAGTTGAAGAGGTTCGGGAGCAGTACTTC
TRBV4-3,TRBD2,many,TRBJ2-1,CASSLELARGHEQFF,TGCGCCAGCAGCCTCGAACTAGCGAGAGGGCATGAGCAGTTCTTC
TRBV7-2,NA,many,TRBJ1-2,CASSPELGQLNYGYTF,TGTGCCAGCAGCCCTGAGCTCGGACAGCTTAACTATGGCTACACCTTC
TRBV6-1,NA,many,TRBJ1-1,CASSEDPTEAFF,TGTGCCAGCAGTGAGGACCCCACTGAAGCTTTCTTT
TRBV6-2/TRBV6-3,NA,many,TRBJ1-5,CASSYLEGLNQPQHF,TGTGCCAGCAGTTACCTAGAGGGCCTAAATCAGCCCCAGCATTTT
TRBV7-2,NA,many,TRBJ2-3,CASSPVFDTQYF,TGTGCCAGCAGCCCCGTATTTGATACGCAGTATTTT
TRBV9,NA,many,TRBJ2-7,CASSVDPGNSYEQYF,TGTGCCAGCAGCGTGGATCCGGGCAACTCCTACGAGCAGTACTTC
TRBV7-9,TRBD1,many,TRBJ1-1,CASSTGQGGSTEAFF,TGTGCCAGCAGCACGGGACAGGGGGGGAGCACTGAAGCTTTCTTT
TRBV10-3,NA,many,TRBJ2-7,CAITESPDYEQYF,TGTGCCATCACCGAGTCACCGGACTACGAGCAGTACTTC
TRBV12-3/TRBV12-4,TRBD1,many,TRBJ2-3,CASSFIPPGTERTDTQYF,TGTGCCAGCAGTTTCATCCCTCCTGGGACAGAACGCACAGATACGCAGTATTTT
TRBV19,TRBD1,many,TRBJ2-4,CASSIGTGLAKNIQYF,TGTGCCAGTAGTATCGGGACAGGGTTAGCCAAAAACATTCAGTACTTC
TRBV28,TRBD2,NA,TRBJ2-3,CASSLTSGRGTDTQYF,TGTGCCAGCAGTCTCACTAGCGGGAGGGGCACAGATACGCAGTATTTT